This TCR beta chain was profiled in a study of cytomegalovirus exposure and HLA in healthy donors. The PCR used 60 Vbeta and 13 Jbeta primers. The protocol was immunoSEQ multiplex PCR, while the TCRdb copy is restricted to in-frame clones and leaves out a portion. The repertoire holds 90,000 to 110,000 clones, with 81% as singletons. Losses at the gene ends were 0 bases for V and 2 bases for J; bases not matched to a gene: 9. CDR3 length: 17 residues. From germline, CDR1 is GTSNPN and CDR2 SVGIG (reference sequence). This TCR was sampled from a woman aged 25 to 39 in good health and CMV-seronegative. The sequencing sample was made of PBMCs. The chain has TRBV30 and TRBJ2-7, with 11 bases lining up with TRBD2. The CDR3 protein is CAWSVGLLAGVPYEQYF. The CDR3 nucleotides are TGTGCCTGGAGTGTAGGTCTACTAGCGGGAGTCCCCTACGAGCAGTACTTC.